Listed here are 15 T cell receptor beta chains from one sample, sequenced in a study of blood T cell repertoires in COVID-19. Sequencing used immunoSEQ multiplex PCR; TCRdb keeps in-frame clones, though not all of them. Here the sample spans some 30,000 clones, roughly 87% being singletons. The sequencing input was peripheral blood. The receptors were sampled from a human donor with acute or convalescent COVID-19. The donor label of this sample is uncertain.

This chain links TRBV10-3 with TRBJ2-7; 8 positions agree with TRBD1. The CDR3 is 12 residues long. Germline V gene sequence: CDR1 ENHRY, CDR2 SYGVKD. Trimming cost V 7 bases and J 2 bases; bases outside gene matches: 1. This chain's CDR3 is CAIIQGAYEQYV. The CDR3 DNA reads TGTGCCATCATACAGGGGGCCTACGAGCAGTACGTC.

The CDR3 coding sequence is TGTGCCATCAGTGAGTCGACAGGTCGGGGCAACACTGAAGCTTTCTTT. It codes for CAISESTGRGNTEAFF. V is TRBV10-3 and J is TRBJ1-1; weak D call: TRBD1 (6 bases). Germline CDR1 is ENHRY and CDR2 is SYGVKD. The length of the CDR3 is 16 residues. The V end was cut by 0 bases, the J end by 2 bases, with 13 bases between.

The chain employs TRBV6-1 and TRBJ2-5, with D tentatively TRBD2 (5 bases). Germline V CDR1 and CDR2: MNHNS, SASEGT. The CDR3 is made up of 14 amino acids. V lost 3 bases and J 5 bases, leaving 13 bases between the germline ends. CDR3 bases: TGTGCCAGCAGTGATCGAGGGTATGAGGAGACCCAGTACTTC. Its protein is CASSDRGYEETQYF.

This rearrangement joins TRBV18 to TRBJ2-7; 7 nucleotides match TRBD1. Losses at the gene ends were 6 bases for V and 7 bases for J; bases not matched to a gene: 9. This CDR3 spans 13 amino acids. In germline, CDR1 is KGHSH, CDR2 LQKENI. The CDR3 sequence: CASSRTGLGEQYF. For the CDR3, the DNA is TGTGCCAGCTCCCGGACAGGTCTGGGGGAGCAGTACTTC.

The chain is built from TRBV5-4 and TRBJ1-1, with D unclear. V lost 4 bases to trimming and J lost 1 base, with 14 bases between them. Germline V lookup: CDR1 SGHNT, CDR2 YYREEE (reference sequence). This CDR3 has 15 amino acids. CDR3 sequence reads: CASSPRTGENTEAFF. In DNA, the CDR3 is TGTGCCAGCAGCCCACGGACGGGAGAGAACACTGAAGCTTTCTTT.

V usage is TRBV19 and J usage is TRBJ1-2; TRBD1 matches 9 bases. V dropped 3 bases and J dropped 2; count of bases not matched to a gene: 10. CDR3 length: 17 amino acids. Germline lookup yields CDR1 LNHDA and CDR2 SQIVND (reference sequence). CDR3 loop: CASSISRGQGYNYGYTF. DNA of the CDR3: TGTGCCAGTAGTATCTCGAGGGGACAGGGATACAACTATGGCTACACCTTC.

The V and J genes are TRBV3-1 (or the pseudogene TRBV3-2) and TRBJ2-1, with unresolved D. Trimming took 2 bases from V and 0 from J, leaving 8 bases between them. Germline CDR1 reads LGHDT; CDR2 reads YNNKEL (reference sequence). CDR3 length: 15 amino acids. The CDR3 reads CASSQSVSSYNEQFF. CDR3 DNA: TGTGCCAGCAGCCAAAGTGTTAGCTCCTACAATGAGCAGTTCTTC.

V gene TRBV27 combines with J gene TRBJ2-1, with 10 bases matching TRBD1. Germline lookup yields CDR1 MNHEY and CDR2 SMNVEV (reference sequence). The CDR3 contains 16 residues. Trimming removed 5 bases from V and 4 bases from J; junction bases left unmatched: 8. The CDR3 sequence: CASSLPTGGTYNEQFF. CDR3 sequence (DNA): TGTGCCAGCAGTCTCCCGACAGGGGGCACTTACAATGAGCAGTTCTTC.

This chain connects TRBV24-1 to TRBJ2-2; D call uncertain. V shed 5 bases and J shed 8 bases, with 8 bases lying between them. Per germline, CDR1 KGHDR and CDR2 SFDVKD. The CDR3 covers 12 residues. This CDR3 is CATSALRGELFF. The CDR3 DNA follows: TGTGCCACCAGTGCCTTGAGAGGGGAGCTGTTTTTT.

The rearrangement joins TRBV5-6 to TRBJ2-1; 7 positions match TRBD2. The length of the CDR3 is 16 residues. V lost 1 base to trimming and J lost 6 bases; unmatched junction nucleotides: 10. Germline V gene lookup returns CDR1 SGHDT and CDR2 YYEEEE. The CDR3 loop reads CASSLLTSALGNEQFF. In DNA, the CDR3 is TGTGCCAGCAGCTTGCTTACTAGCGCTTTGGGCAATGAGCAGTTCTTC.

The genes are TRBV6-6 and TRBJ2-6, with 10 nucleotides matching TRBD1. Germline V gene data show CDR1 as MNHNY and CDR2 as SVGAGI (reference sequence). J was trimmed by 4 bases and V by 9 bases; bases with no gene match: 6. CDR3 size: 15 residues. Here the CDR3 reads CASRQGAQGANVLTF. CDR3 coding DNA: TGTGCCAGTAGACAGGGGGCGCAGGGGGCCAACGTCCTGACTTTC.

This sequence joins TRBV5-6 and TRBJ2-3; D may be TRBD2 (6 bases). Germline V gene sequence: CDR1 SGHDT, CDR2 YYEEEE. CDR3 length equals 15 residues. Trimming removed 0 bases at V and 6 bases at J, with 14 bases between. CDR3: CASSLDRRGRDTQYF. CDR3 bases: TGTGCCAGCAGCTTGGATAGACGGGGGAGGGATACGCAGTATTTT.

V usage is TRBV7-2 and J usage is TRBJ1-5; 8 bases fit TRBD1. Trimming cost V 5 bases and J 4 bases; bases outside gene matches: 13. CDR1 SGHTA and CDR2 FQGNSA come from the germline V gene. The CDR3 has 17 residues. CDR3 nucleotides: TGTGCCAGCAGCCCATCAGCCGGGACAGGAATAAATCAGCCCCAGCATTTT. Amino acid sequence: CASSPSAGTGINQPQHF.

The V gene is TRBV3-1 (or the pseudogene TRBV3-2), the J gene TRBJ2-2; 8 bases align to TRBD2. V lost 3 bases, J lost 5 bases, and 8 bases stayed unmatched. CDR1 is LGHDT and CDR2 is YNNKEL in the germline V gene (reference sequence). The CDR3 has 16 residues. CDR3 DNA sequence: TGTGCCAGCAGCCAGGGAAGAGCGGGAGTGACCGGGGAGCTGTTTTTT. Translation gives CASSQGRAGVTGELFF.

This clone showed up just once. The V call is TRBV14, the J call TRBJ2-3, with D possibly being TRBD2 (5 bases). With 6 bases removed from V and 5 bases from J, the gap between germline ends came to 18 bases. The CDR3 has 15 residues. Germline-derived CDR1 and CDR2 are SGHDN and FVKESK. CDR3 coding DNA: TGTGCCAGCAGTAAGCTCGGGATCCGACGAGATACGCAGTATTTT. Encoded protein: CASSKLGIRRDTQYF.